The T cell receptor (beta chain) under discussion was sequenced for a study of CD8 T cells in ankylosing spondylitis. Study-level results: A motif of roughly eight highly homologous TCR beta variants was seen as apparently characteristic of ankylosing spondylitis blood. Disease-linked clones bore a CD8+ phenotype, appearing relatively rarely in peripheral blood. Clones linked to disease were reported to show significant enrichment in matched ankylosing spondylitis synovial fluid.

The germline CDR1 and CDR2 sequences are MGHRA and YSYEKL. Germline trimming cut 3 bases from V and 4 bases from J; bases unmatched to any gene: 5. The CDR3 runs to 14 residues. MiXCR was run by TCRdb on the 5' RACE reads, yielding one entry per CDR3 protein. The table records 300,000 to 400,000 distinct CDR3 sequences, 20% of them present only once. About this clonotype: Its antigen is unknown.

The sequence derives from a male donor with ankylosing spondylitis or in good health (not recorded which). The rearrangement joins TRBV4-1 to TRBJ1-1; 7 positions agree with TRBD1. Sequenced material: blood, either unsorted or a sorted T cell fraction (not recorded which). The DNA of the CDR3 is TGCGCCAGCAGCCAGTCAGACAGGGCCACTGAAGCTTTCTTT. Protein sequence: CASSQSDRATEAFF.